This entry features one T cell receptor beta chain sequence. The data are from a study of blood T cell repertoires in COVID-19. Study-wide context: Spain, Italy and the United States supplied samples that represented acute and convalescent COVID-19. PBMCs, B-cell-depleted T cells, or T cells were the source of the cDNA or gDNA that made up the material.

From germline, CDR1 is SGDLS and CDR2 YYNGEE. The CDR3 is 15 amino acids. The ends were cut back, 0 bases at V and 1 base at J, with 10 bases in the middle. As originally analysed: Amplification with reference gene primers provided the estimates of nucleated cell counts. Libraries were prepared by immunoSEQ multiplex PCR; TCRdb keeps only in-frame clonotypes and omits some of them. The D gene and trimming were derived from the DNA, and the V and J assignments and clone size from that table. The profile shows tens of thousands of clones, roughly 88% of them singletons. This TCR was sampled from a man aged 50-60 years with acute or convalescent COVID-19. The genes are TRBV9 and TRBJ2-5; a possible D gene is TRBD1 (6 bases). The sample consisted of peripheral blood. The CDR3 reads CASSVGAGVQETQYF. The CDR3 region has the DNA TGTGCCAGCAGCGTAGGGGCAGGGGTCCAAGAGACCCAGTACTTC. The complete variable domain, with remaining parts taken from reference TRBV9 and TRBJ2-5, reads DSGVTQTPKHLITATGQRVTLRCSPRSGDLSVYWYQQSLDQGLQFLIQYYNGEERAKGNILERFSAQQFPDLHSELNLSSLELGDSALYFCASSVGAGVQETQYFGPGTRLLVL.